The T cell receptor beta chain described here comes from a study of T cells in Graves' hyperthyroidism and ophthalmopathy. At the level of the study: Blood from the periphery was taken at initial diagnosis, before any treatment. Study-wide points: Among thyroid clonotypes expanded above 0.001, most also appeared in blood.

This clonotype was observed a handful of times. What it binds is unknown. Hyperthyroidism of Graves' type that showed no ophthalmopathy progression within 18 months was stable. Newly diagnosed hyperthyroidism patients aged 18 to 65 years had disease lasting under 2 months. The TCR beta CDR3 regions underwent amplification using RNA transcripts as the source. The HTBI set primed first-round TCR CDR3 RT-PCR. TCRdb passed the multiplex PCR reads through MiXCR, listing each CDR3 protein once. The table has 300,000 to 450,000 distinct CDR3 sequences, just under 25% seen once. V dropped 5 bases and J dropped 7 bases, with 12 bases sitting between them. From germline, CDR1 is MNHNS and CDR2 SASEGT. The CDR3 has 14 residues.

Sequenced sample: blood. The chain links TRBV6-1 to TRBJ1-6; D gene ambiguous. The sequence was collected from a man over 45 with Graves' hyperthyroidism. The CDR3 nucleotides read TGTGCCAGCAGTCCGGAAGGGTCGAATTCACCCCTCCACTTT. Translated: CASSPEGSNSPLHF.